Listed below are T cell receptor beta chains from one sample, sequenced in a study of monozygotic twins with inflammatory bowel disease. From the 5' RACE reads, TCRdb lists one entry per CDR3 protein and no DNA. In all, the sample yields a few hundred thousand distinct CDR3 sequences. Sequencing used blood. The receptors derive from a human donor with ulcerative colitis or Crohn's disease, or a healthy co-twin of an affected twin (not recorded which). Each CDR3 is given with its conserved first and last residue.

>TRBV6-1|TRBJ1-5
CASSEVNEGVNQPQHF
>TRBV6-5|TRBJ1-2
CASSYGEQGLYGYTF
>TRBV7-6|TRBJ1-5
CASSSRGHQPQHF
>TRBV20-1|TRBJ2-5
CSASGTGQETQYF
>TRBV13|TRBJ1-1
CASSRGKGLIMGRNTEAFF
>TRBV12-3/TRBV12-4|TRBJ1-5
CASSPSELINQPQHF
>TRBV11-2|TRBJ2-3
CASSTYLRRTQYF
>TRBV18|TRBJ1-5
CASSRQGPYSNQPQHF
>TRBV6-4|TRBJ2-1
CASSSKGTSEQFF
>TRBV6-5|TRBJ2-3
CASSYSPGADTQYF
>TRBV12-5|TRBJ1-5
CACDKVGSHQPQHF
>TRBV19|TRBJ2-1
CASSIDPGLGGEQFF
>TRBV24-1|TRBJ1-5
CATSDRSQPQHF
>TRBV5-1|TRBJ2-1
CASSPPDTFSYNEQFF
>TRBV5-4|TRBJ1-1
CASSLGTVKTEAFF
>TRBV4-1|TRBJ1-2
CASSQELENYGYTF
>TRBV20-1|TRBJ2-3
CSASLSGGIPITHTQYF
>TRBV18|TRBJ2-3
CASSPPVLEGDTQYF
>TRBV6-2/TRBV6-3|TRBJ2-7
CASNRGLLTYEQYF
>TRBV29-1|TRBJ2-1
CSAQIRPDRGGEQFF
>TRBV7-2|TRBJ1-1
CASSLSWGRTEAFF
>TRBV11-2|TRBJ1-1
CATRATGMNTEAFF
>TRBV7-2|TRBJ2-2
CASSQRGGRTGELFF
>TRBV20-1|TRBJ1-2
CSARDFSSGDLANYGYTF
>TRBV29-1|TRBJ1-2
CSVEDGDNYGYTF
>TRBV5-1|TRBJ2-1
CASSLYSRLAGGTNNEQFF
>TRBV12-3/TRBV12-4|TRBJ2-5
CASSSDRGKETQYF
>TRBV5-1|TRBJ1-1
CASSLGLGVVDTEAFF
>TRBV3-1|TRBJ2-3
CASSQNPDTQYF
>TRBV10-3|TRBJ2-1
CAISERHVEQFF
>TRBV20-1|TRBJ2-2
CSATTLAGANTGELFF
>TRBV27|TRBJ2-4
CASSLSMGGIAKNIQYF
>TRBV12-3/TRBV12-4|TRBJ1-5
CASSSGDGGQPQHF
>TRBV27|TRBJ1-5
CASSIIKVQHNQPQHF
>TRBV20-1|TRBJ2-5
CSARDILAGTVTQYF
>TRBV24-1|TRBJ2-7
CATSETGSYEQYF
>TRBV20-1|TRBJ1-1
CSAKQGARTEAFF